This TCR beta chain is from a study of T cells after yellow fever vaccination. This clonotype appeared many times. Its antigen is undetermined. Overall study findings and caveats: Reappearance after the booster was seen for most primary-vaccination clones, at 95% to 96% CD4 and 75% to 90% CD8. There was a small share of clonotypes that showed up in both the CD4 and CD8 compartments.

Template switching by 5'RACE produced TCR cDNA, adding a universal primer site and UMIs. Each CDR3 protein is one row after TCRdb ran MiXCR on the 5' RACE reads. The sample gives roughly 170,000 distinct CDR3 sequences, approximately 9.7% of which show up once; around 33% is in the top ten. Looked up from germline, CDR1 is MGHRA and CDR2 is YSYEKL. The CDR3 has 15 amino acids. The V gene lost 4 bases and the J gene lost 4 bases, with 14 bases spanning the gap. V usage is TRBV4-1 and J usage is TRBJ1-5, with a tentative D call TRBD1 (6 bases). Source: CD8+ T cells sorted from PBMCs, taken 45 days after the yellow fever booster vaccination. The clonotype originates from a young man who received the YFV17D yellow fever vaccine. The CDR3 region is CASSLRDTLNQPQHF. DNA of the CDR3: TGCGCCAGCAGCCTCCGGGACACTCTAAATCAGCCCCAGCATTTT.